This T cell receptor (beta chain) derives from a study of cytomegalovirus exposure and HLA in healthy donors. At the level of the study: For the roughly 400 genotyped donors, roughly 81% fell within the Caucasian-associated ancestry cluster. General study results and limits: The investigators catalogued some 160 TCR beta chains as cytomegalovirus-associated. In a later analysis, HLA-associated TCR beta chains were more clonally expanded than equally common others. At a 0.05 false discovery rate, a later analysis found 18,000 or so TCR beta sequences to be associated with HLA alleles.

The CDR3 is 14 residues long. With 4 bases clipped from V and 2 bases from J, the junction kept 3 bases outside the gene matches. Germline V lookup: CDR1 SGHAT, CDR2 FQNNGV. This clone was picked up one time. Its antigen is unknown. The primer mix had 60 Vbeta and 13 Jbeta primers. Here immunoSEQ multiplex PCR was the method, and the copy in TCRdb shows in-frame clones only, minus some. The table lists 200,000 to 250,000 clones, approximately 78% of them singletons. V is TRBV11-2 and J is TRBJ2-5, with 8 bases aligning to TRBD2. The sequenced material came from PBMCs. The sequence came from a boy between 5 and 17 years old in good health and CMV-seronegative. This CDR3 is CASSWSGRQETQYF. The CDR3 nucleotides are TGTGCCAGCAGCTGGAGCGGGAGACAAGAGACCCAGTACTTC.